These 27 T cell receptor beta chains were all obtained from the same sample, sequenced in a study of T cells in Graves' hyperthyroidism and ophthalmopathy. Amplification yielded TCR beta CDR3 regions, with RNA transcripts as the source. The TCR CDR3 was amplified in a first-round RT-PCR using the HTBI primer set. MiXCR, run by TCRdb on the multiplex PCR reads, gives a single entry per CDR3 protein. The profile shows around 500,000 distinct CDR3 sequences, around 15% of them singletons. Input material: blood. These receptors were obtained from a woman between 35 and 50 years old with Graves' hyperthyroidism.

About this clonotype: The junction departs from germline at one end; a sequencing error may be responsible. V is TRBV28 and J is TRBJ2-2; TRBD2 matches 7 bases. The CDR3 loop spans 13 amino acids. Germline CDR1 MDHEN, CDR2 SYDVKM. The CDR3 coding sequence is TGCAAGTGGGGGGGAGGAGAGGTCGGGGAGCTGTTTTTT. Its protein product is CKWGGGEVGELFF.

This clonotype was counted many times. This chain links TRBV28 with TRBJ2-2; D is ambiguous. Germline loops: CDR1 MDHEN, CDR2 SYDVKM. The CDR3 runs to 16 residues. Between the trimmed V and J ends, which lost 6 bases and 0 bases, there was a span of 14 bases. CDR3 bases: TGTGCCAGCAGAAAAGACCGACCGACGAACACCGGGGAGCTGTTTTTT. Its protein product is CASRKDRPTNTGELFF.

This clonotype was recorded many times. V is TRBV18 and J is TRBJ2-3, with unresolved D. Germline assignment: CDR1 KGHSH and CDR2 LQKENI. V dropped 2 bases and J dropped 2 bases, with 11 bases sitting between them. The CDR3 loop spans 15 amino acids. In DNA form, the CDR3 reads TGTGCCAGCTCACCAACTTGGGATTACACAGATACGCAGTATTTT. Its translation: CASSPTWDYTDTQYF.

In its sample, this clonotype was seen a few times. This rearrangement joins TRBV4-2 to TRBJ1-5; D call uncertain. The CDR3 totals 14 residues. Trimming shortened V by 0 bases and J by 4 bases, and 7 bases separated the two germline ends. Germline CDR1 LGHNA, CDR2 YNFKEQ. The CDR3 spells CASSQEESNQPQHF. DNA of the CDR3: TGTGCCAGCAGCCAAGAAGAATCTAATCAGCCCCAGCATTTT.

This clonotype was seen at least ten times. The rearrangement uses TRBV11-3 and TRBJ2-3; D perhaps matches TRBD1 (5 bases). There are 16 residues in the CDR3. Germline CDR1 and CDR2: SGHNT and YENEEA. Trimming cost V 1 base and J 0 bases, with 11 bases left between them. The CDR3 DNA reads TGTGCCAGCAGCTTAGTTAGGGGAACAAGCACAGATACGCAGTATTTT. Translated, it gives CASSLVRGTSTDTQYF.

In this sample, this clonotype turned up many times. The V call is TRBV28, the J call TRBJ1-2, with D possibly being TRBD1 (6 bases). This CDR3 has 12 amino acids. The germline CDR1 and CDR2 sequences are MDHEN and SYDVKM. With 3 bases removed from V and 8 bases from J, the gap between germline ends came to 10 bases. The CDR3 region has the DNA TGTGCCAGCAGTTTCACAGGGAGGGGCTACACCTTC. It is translated as CASSFTGRGYTF.

This clonotype was counted ten times or more. The chain couples TRBV5-6 to TRBJ2-1; 7 bases match TRBD2. The CDR3 runs to 11 residues. Trimming cost V 5 bases and J 11 bases; bases outside gene matches: 4. The germline V gene has CDR1 SGHDT and CDR2 YYEEEE. Written as DNA, the CDR3 is TGTGCCAGCAGTATGACTAGCCAGCAGTTCTTC. Protein product: CASSMTSQQFF.

This clonotype was counted at least ten times. J is TRBJ1-5 and V is TRBV6-1, with 8 bases fitting TRBD1. The CDR3 totals 14 residues. J lost 4 bases, V lost 7 bases, and 6 bases had no gene match. Germline CDR1 and CDR2: MNHNS and SASEGT. The CDR3 nucleotides are TGTGCCAGCAAACCACAGGGGGGAAATCAGCCCCAGCATTTT. Translation: CASKPQGGNQPQHF.

Many counts were recorded for this clonotype. This sequence joins TRBV11-2 and TRBJ2-1, with 7 bases matching TRBD1. This CDR3 is built from 15 residues. The V segment lost 5 bases and the J segment 2 bases; nucleotides outside the gene matches: 6. CDR1 is SGHAT and CDR2 is FQNNGV in the germline V gene. The CDR3 region has the DNA TGTGCCAGCAGCCAAGACAGGGCGACCTACAATGAGCAGTTCTTC. As protein: CASSQDRATYNEQFF.

There are a few counts of this clonotype. The chain uses TRBV5-6 and TRBJ2-3; tentatively, D is TRBD1 or TRBD2 (5 bases each). This CDR3 region has 16 residues. V lost 0 bases, J lost 2 bases, and 13 bases lay in between. Germline V gives CDR1 SGHDT, CDR2 YYEEEE. The CDR3 protein is CASSLAGRRVTDTQYF. The CDR3 DNA follows: TGTGCCAGCAGCTTGGCGGGACGGCGGGTCACAGATACGCAGTATTTT.

The chain has TRBV2 and TRBJ2-1; TRBD1 aligns across 7 bases. CDR1 is SNHLY, CDR2 FYNNEI, per germline. The CDR3 contains 14 residues. The V segment lost 6 bases and the J segment 5 bases; nucleotides outside the gene matches: 7. The CDR3 DNA sequence: TGTGCCAGCAGGGATCGGACAGGTAACAATGAGCAGTTCTTC. It is translated as CASRDRTGNNEQFF.

The genes are TRBV4-1 and TRBJ2-1; no firm D call. Germline lookup yields CDR1 MGHRA and CDR2 YSYEKL. The CDR3 extends over 13 amino acids. The germline V and J ends were trimmed by 3 bases and 9 bases, with 12 bases remaining between them. The CDR3 bases are TGCGCCAGCAGCCATTCATCATGGGGTGAGCAGTTCTTC. It yields the protein CASSHSSWGEQFF.

Only a few counts were recorded for this clonotype. The V gene is TRBV13, the J gene TRBJ1-2; D not resolved. The CDR3 spans 13 residues. Looked up from germline, CDR1 is PRHDT and CDR2 is FYEKMQ (reference sequence). V was shortened by 1 base and J by 6 bases, with 9 bases between the two germline ends. The CDR3: CASSLERVDGYTF. The CDR3 bases are TGTGCCAGCAGCTTAGAGAGGGTGGATGGCTACACCTTC. Combining the CDR3 with reference TRBV13 and TRBJ1-2 gives the whole variable domain AAGVIQSPRHLIKEKRETATLKCYPIPRHDTVYWYQQGPGQDPQFLISFYEKMQSDKGSIPDRFSAQQFSDYHSELNMSSLELGDSALYFCASSLERVDGYTFGSGTRLTVV.

This clonotype was counted many times. This chain links TRBV12-3 or TRBV12-4 with TRBJ2-7; D ambiguous. The CDR3 is made up of 12 amino acids. V was clipped by 3 bases and J by 8 bases, with 11 bases between them. The DNA for the CDR3 is TGTGCCAGCAGTTTGATAAGGAAACAGCAGTACTTC. The encoded protein is CASSLIRKQQYF.

Concerning this clonotype: Sequence at one end of the junction differs from germline and may be a read error. In DNA, the CDR3 is TGTGCCGGCAGCCTAGGGAGAGGGGGGTACAATGAGCAGTTCTTC. Protein product: CAGSLGRGGYNEQFF. J is TRBJ2-1 and V is TRBV7-9; perhaps D is TRBD1 or TRBD2 (6 bases each). The CDR3 has 15 amino acids. Per the germline V gene, CDR1 is SEHNR and CDR2 is FQNEAQ (reference sequence). Filled out from reference TRBV7-9 and TRBJ2-1, the complete variable domain reads DTGVSQNPRHKITKRGQNVTFRCDPISEHNRLYWYRQTLGQGPEFLTYFQNEAQLEKSRLLSDRFSAERPKGSFSTLEIQRTEQGDSAMYLCAGSLGRGGYNEQFFGPGTRLTVL.

Remarks on this clonotype: This may arise from a read error, as a much more abundant clone is one base away. V is TRBV3-1 and J is TRBJ1-6; D not certain. The CDR3 spans 15 residues. CDR1 and CDR2 from the germline V gene are LGHDT and YNNKEL (reference sequence). V lost 4 bases and J lost 6, with 13 bases in between. CDR3 nucleotides: TGTGCCAGCAGCCGAGGGCTCAGGCTTAATTCACCCCTCCACTTT. Translation gives CASSRGLRLNSPLHF.

This clonotype was counted only a few times. The chain employs TRBV20-1 and TRBJ1-5; D ambiguous. This CDR3 has 16 amino acids. Looked up from germline, CDR1 is DFQATT and CDR2 is SNEGSKA (reference sequence). The V end was cut by 6 bases, the J end by 4 bases, with 22 bases between. The CDR3 loop is CSAVTLRPGSNQPQHF. In DNA, the CDR3 is TGCAGTGCCGTGACCTTACGACCAGGATCGAATCAGCCCCAGCATTTT.

This clonotype was observed many times. The rearrangement joins TRBV6-5 to TRBJ2-1, with D tentatively TRBD2 (5 bases). The CDR3 runs to 15 residues. Germline V gene data show CDR1 as MNHEY and CDR2 as SVGAGI. Deletions cut 0 bases from V and 5 bases from J, with 11 bases between. As DNA, the CDR3 is TGTGCCAGCAGTTACTCGGGGAGTACGAACAATGAGCAGTTCTTC. Translating gives CASSYSGSTNNEQFF.

The V gene is TRBV20-1, the J gene TRBJ2-5; 10 bases are a match to TRBD2. This CDR3 has 14 residues. Trimming at V came to 5 bases and at J to 5 bases, leaving 8 bases not matched to a gene. CDR1 DFQATT and CDR2 SNEGSKA come from the germline V gene (reference sequence). This CDR3 is CSASGLAVGETQYF. In nucleotides, the CDR3 is TGCAGTGCTTCAGGACTAGCGGTCGGGGAGACCCAGTACTTC.

This clonotype was seen ten or more times. This chain connects TRBV3-1 to TRBJ2-7; TRBD1 agrees at 11 bases. There are 16 residues in the CDR3. The V gene end was trimmed by 2 bases and the J gene end by 1 base; junction bases not matched to a gene: 4. Germline lookup yields CDR1 LGHDT and CDR2 YNNKEL (reference sequence). The CDR3 nucleotides read TGTGCCAGCAGCCAACCCGGGACAGGGGGGTCCTACGAGCAGTACTTC. Translation: CASSQPGTGGSYEQYF.

This clonotype was counted at least ten times. The chain combines TRBV3-1 with TRBJ2-5; 13 bases match TRBD2. This CDR3 has 20 residues. J gave up 0 bases and V 1 base, and 11 bases lay outside the gene matches. CDR1 and CDR2 from the germline V gene are LGHDT and YNNKEL (reference sequence). The CDR3 sequence: CASSQVGLAGVSRYQETQYF. For the CDR3, the DNA is TGTGCCAGCAGCCAAGTAGGACTAGCGGGGGTCTCACGGTACCAAGAGACCCAGTACTTC.

The genes are TRBV7-2 and TRBJ2-5; 9 nucleotides align to TRBD2. With V trimmed by 2 bases and J by 6 bases, 10 bases remained unmatched. The CDR3 has 16 amino acids. CDR1 and CDR2 (germline): SGHTA, FQGNSA. This CDR3 reads CASSLLIGLASKTQYF. The CDR3 DNA follows: TGTGCCAGCAGCTTATTGATCGGACTAGCGTCAAAGACCCAGTACTTC.

This chain connects TRBV20-1 to TRBJ1-2; TRBD1 is a possible D gene (5 bases). V lost 7 bases and J lost 1, with 19 bases in between. There are 15 residues in the CDR3. Germline V lookup: CDR1 DFQATT, CDR2 SNEGSKA (reference sequence). The CDR3 DNA follows: TGCAGTGTATCTACTCGGGACGGTAATAACTATGGCTACACCTTC. Amino acids: CSVSTRDGNNYGYTF.

The chain employs TRBV5-6 and TRBJ2-2; TRBD2 matches 13 bases. The germline V gene encodes CDR1 SGHDT and CDR2 YYEEEE. With V trimmed by 1 base and J by 5 bases, 8 bases remained unmatched. This CDR3 is built from 18 residues. The CDR3 DNA reads as TGTGCCAGCAGCTTGCGGACTAGCGGGAGCGTCGGGACCGGGGAGCTGTTTTTT. Translation: CASSLRTSGSVGTGELFF. Based on the CDR3 plus reference TRBV5-6 and TRBJ2-2, the full variable domain is DAGVTQSPTHLIKTRGQQVTLRCSPKSGHDTVSWYQQALGQGPQFIFQYYEEEERQRGNFPDRFSGHQFPNYSSELNVNALLLGDSALYLCASSLRTSGSVGTGELFFGEGSRLTVL.

This clonotype was seen ten or more times. This chain links TRBV28 with TRBJ1-1, with D uncertain. This CDR3 region has 12 residues. V shed 6 bases and J shed 1 base, with 6 bases lying between them. The germline CDR1 and CDR2 sequences are MDHEN and SYDVKM. The CDR3 loop reads CASSNRNTEAFF. The CDR3 DNA is TGTGCCAGCAGCAACAGGAACACTGAAGCTTTCTTT.

This clonotype was counted at least ten times. The CDR3 loop is CSASSSDGTDTQYF. CDR3 in DNA: TGCAGTGCTAGTAGTAGCGATGGTACAGATACGCAGTATTTT. The J gene is TRBJ2-3, the V gene TRBV20-1; possibly TRBD2 for D (5 bases). V gave up 3 bases and J gave up 3 bases, with 13 bases separating them. CDR1 and CDR2 (germline): DFQATT, SNEGSKA (reference sequence). CDR3 length equals 14 residues.

Of note for this clonotype: With a much larger clone just one base away, this may be a read error. The chain couples TRBV6-1 to TRBJ1-1; tentative D call: TRBD1 (5 bases). The CDR3 runs to 13 residues. The germline gives CDR1 MNHNS, CDR2 SASEGT. The V gene lost 6 bases and the J gene lost 1 base, with 9 bases spanning the gap. DNA for the CDR3: TGTGCCAGCAGCCACACAGGGAACACTGAAGCTTTCTTT. Its translation: CASSHTGNTEAFF.